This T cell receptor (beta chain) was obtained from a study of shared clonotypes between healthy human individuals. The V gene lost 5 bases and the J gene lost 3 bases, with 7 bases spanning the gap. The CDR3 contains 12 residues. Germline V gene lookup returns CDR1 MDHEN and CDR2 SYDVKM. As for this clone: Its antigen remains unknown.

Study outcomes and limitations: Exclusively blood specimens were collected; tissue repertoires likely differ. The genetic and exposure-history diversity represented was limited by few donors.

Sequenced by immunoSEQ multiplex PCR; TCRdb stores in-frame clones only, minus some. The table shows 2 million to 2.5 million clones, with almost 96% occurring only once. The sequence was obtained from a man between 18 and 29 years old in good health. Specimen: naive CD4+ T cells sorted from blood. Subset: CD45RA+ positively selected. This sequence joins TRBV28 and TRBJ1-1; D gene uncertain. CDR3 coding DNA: TGTGCCAGCAGTCGACCCTACACTGAAGCTTTCTTT. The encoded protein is CASSRPYTEAFF. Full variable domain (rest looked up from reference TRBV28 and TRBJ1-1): DVKVTQSSRYLVKRTGEKVFLECVQDMDHENMFWYRQDPGLGLRLIYFSYDVKMKEKGDIPEGYSVSREKKERFSLILESASTNQTSMYLCASSRPYTEAFFGQGTRLTVV.